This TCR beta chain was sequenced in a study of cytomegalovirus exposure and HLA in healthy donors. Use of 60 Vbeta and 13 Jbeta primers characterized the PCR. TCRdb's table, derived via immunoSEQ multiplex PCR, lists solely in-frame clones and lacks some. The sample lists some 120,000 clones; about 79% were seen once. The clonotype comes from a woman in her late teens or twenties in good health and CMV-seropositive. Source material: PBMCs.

The CDR3 region is CASSLVASGSGETQYF. The CDR3 nucleotides read TGCGCCAGCAGCTTGGTGGCTAGCGGGAGTGGAGAGACCCAGTACTTC. This chain joins TRBV5-1 and TRBJ2-5; 10 positions match TRBD2. Germline V CDR1 and CDR2: SGHRS, YFSETQ. Trimming cost V 0 bases and J 4 bases; bases outside gene matches: 6. The CDR3 loop spans 16 amino acids.